Listed below are T cell receptor beta chains from one sample, sequenced in a study of cytomegalovirus exposure and HLA in healthy donors. Method: immunoSEQ multiplex PCR; TCRdb's copy keeps in-frame clones and lacks some. The data show 130,000 to 150,000 clones, over 60% seen once. The sequenced material came from PBMCs. The receptors come from a woman between 25 and 40 years old in good health and CMV-seropositive. Each CDR3 is given with its conserved first and last residue. Fields, in order: D gene, J gene, clone size, V gene, CDR3 protein, CDR3 DNA. D genes are given only for firm matches. Clone size appears in some rows only: once, few, many, or a class for an expanded clone.

>TRBD2|TRBJ2-3|.|TRBV4-1
CASSQEVAGETDTQYF
TGCGCCAGCAGCCAAGAAGTAGCGGGGGAGACAGATACACAGTATTTT
>TRBD1|TRBJ2-3|.|TRBV4-1
CASSSRTGSDTQYF
TGCGCCAGCAGCAGTAGGACAGGGTCGGATACGCAGTATTTT
>TRBD1|TRBJ1-1|.|TRBV11-3
CASSSAGQGNTEAFF
TGTGCCAGCAGCTCCGCGGGACAGGGGAACACTGAAGCTTTCTTT
>TRBD1|TRBJ1-1|.|TRBV7-8
CASILMTGATEAFF
TGTGCCAGCATCCTTATGACAGGGGCCACTGAAGCTTTCTTT
>.|TRBJ2-7|.|TRBV10-1
CASSESGRGYEQYF
TGCGCCAGCAGTGAGTCGGGCAGGGGCTACGAGCAGTACTTC
>.|TRBJ1-2|.|TRBV6-1
CASSQQTGGYGYTF
TGTGCCAGCAGCCAACAGACAGGCGGCTATGGCTACACCTTC
>.|TRBJ1-2|.|TRBV7-2
CASSSLVSFGYTF
TGTGCCAGCAGCTCTCTCGTGTCGTTTGGCTACACCTTC
>TRBD1|TRBJ2-7|.|TRBV19
CASSQGQGLSYEQYF
TGTGCCAGTAGTCAGGGACAGGGTCTATCCTACGAGCAGTACTTC
>.|TRBJ1-1|few|TRBV10-3
CAIRVTGNAEAFF
TGTGCCATCAGGGTAACAGGGAACGCTGAAGCTTTCTTT
>.|TRBJ1-5|few|TRBV2
CASSEAGAGNQPQHF
TGTGCCAGCAGTGAGGCGGGGGCCGGCAATCAGCCCCAGCATTTT
>TRBD2|TRBJ2-5|.|TRBV7-3
CASSLELAGRQETQYF
TGTGCCAGCAGCTTAGAACTAGCGGGACGCCAAGAGACCCAGTACTTC
>TRBD1|TRBJ1-3|.|TRBV29-1
CSVSGTETSGNTIYF
TGCAGCGTCTCCGGGACAGAGACCTCTGGAAACACCATATATTTT
>.|TRBJ2-5|.|TRBV5-4
CASSLRDNSGTQYF
TGTGCCAGCAGCCTCCGGGATAATTCCGGGACCCAGTACTTC
>TRBD1|TRBJ1-4|.|TRBV14
CASSRTGTNEKLFF
TGTGCCAGCAGCCGGACAGGGACTAATGAAAAACTGTTTTTT
>.|TRBJ2-4|.|TRBV30
CAWSYQRIQYF
TGTGCCTGGAGCTACCAAAGAATTCAGTACTTC
>.|TRBJ2-5|.|TRBV7-9
CASSLGPLMAGLQETQYF
TGTGCCAGCAGCTTAGGACCCCTTATGGCGGGCCTCCAAGAGACCCAGTACTTC